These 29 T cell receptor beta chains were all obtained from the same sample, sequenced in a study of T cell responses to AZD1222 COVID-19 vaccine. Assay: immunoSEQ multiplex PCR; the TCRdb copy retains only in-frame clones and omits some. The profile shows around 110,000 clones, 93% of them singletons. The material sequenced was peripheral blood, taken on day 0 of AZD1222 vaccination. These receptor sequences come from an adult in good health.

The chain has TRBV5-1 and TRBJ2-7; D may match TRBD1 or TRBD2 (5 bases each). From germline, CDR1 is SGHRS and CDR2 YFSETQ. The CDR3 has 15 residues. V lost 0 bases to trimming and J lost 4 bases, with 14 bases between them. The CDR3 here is CASSLGQYGGYEQYF. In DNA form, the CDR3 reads TGCGCCAGCAGCTTGGGGCAATATGGGGGTTACGAGCAGTACTTC.

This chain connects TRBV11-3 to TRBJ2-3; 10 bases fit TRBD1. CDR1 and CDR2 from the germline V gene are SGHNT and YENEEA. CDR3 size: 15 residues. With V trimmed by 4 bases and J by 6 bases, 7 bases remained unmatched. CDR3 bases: TGTGCCAGCAGCTACTCGACAGGGGGCTCGGATACGCAGTATTTT. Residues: CASSYSTGGSDTQYF.

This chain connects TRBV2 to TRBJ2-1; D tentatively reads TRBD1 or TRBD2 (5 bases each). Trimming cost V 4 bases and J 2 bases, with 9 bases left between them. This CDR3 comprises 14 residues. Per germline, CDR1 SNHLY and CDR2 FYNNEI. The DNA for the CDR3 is TGTGCCAGCAGTGTAGAGGGGACCTACAATGAGCAGTTCTTC. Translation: CASSVEGTYNEQFF.

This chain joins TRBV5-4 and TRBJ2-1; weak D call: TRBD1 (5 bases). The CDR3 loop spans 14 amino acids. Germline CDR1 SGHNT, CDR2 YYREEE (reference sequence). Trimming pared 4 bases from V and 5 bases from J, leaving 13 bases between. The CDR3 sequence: CASSPNRFNNEQFF. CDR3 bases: TGTGCCAGCAGCCCAAACAGGTTCAACAATGAGCAGTTCTTC.

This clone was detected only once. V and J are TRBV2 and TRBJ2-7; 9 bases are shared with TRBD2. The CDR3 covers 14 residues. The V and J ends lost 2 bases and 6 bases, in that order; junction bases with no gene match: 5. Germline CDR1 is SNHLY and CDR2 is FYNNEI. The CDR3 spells CASSETGTSSEQYF. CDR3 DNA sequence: TGTGCCAGCAGTGAAACCGGGACTAGCAGCGAGCAGTACTTC.

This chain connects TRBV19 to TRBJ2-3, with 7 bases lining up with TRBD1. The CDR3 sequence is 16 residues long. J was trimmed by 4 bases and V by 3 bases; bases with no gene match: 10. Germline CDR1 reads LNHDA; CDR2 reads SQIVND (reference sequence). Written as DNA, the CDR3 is TGTGCCAGTAGTATGGGGTCCAGGGGGTTAGCAGATACGCAGTATTTT. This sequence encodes CASSMGSRGLADTQYF.

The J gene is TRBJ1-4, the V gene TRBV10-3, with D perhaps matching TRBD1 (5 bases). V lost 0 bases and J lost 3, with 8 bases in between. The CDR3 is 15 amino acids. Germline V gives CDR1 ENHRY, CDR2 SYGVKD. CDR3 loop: CAISESLQANEKLFF. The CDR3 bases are TGTGCCATCAGTGAGTCGCTACAGGCTAATGAAAAACTGTTTTTT.

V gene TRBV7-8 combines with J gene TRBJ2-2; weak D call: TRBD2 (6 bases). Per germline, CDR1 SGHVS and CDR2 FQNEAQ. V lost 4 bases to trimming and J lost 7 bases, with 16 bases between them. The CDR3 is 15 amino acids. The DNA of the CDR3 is TGTGCCAGCAGCTCAGCCCTTTGGGAGGACGGGGAGCTGTTTTTT. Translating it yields CASSSALWEDGELFF.

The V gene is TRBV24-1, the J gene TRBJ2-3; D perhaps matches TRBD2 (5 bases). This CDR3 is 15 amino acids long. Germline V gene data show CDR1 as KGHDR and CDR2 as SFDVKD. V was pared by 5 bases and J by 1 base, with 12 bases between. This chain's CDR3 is CATSAFGVGTDTQYF. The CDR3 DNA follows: TGTGCCACCAGTGCTTTCGGGGTTGGCACAGATACGCAGTATTTT.

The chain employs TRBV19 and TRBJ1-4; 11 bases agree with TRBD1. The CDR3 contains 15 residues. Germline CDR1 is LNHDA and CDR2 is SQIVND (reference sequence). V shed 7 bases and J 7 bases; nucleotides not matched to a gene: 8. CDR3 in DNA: TGTGCCAGTACTAGCCCGGGACAGGGGGGTGAAAAACTGTTTTTT. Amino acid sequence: CASTSPGQGGEKLFF.

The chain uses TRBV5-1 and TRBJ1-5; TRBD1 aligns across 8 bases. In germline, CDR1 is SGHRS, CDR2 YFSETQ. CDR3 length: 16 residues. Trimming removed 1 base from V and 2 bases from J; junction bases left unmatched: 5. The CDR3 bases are TGCGCCAGCAGCTTGACCCCGGACAGGGGCAATCAGCCCCAGCATTTT. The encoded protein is CASSLTPDRGNQPQHF.

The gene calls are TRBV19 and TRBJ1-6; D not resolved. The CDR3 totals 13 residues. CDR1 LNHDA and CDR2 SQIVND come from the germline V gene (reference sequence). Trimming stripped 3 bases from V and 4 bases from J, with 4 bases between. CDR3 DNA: TGTGCCAGTAGTATCGGATATAATTCACCCCTCCACTTT. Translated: CASSIGYNSPLHF.

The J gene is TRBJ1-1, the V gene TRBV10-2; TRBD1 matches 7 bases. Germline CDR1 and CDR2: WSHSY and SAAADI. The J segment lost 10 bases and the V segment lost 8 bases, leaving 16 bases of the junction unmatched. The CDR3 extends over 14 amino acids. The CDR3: CASLGGQGDFGAFF. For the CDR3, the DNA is TGCGCCAGCTTGGGGGGGCAGGGGGATTTCGGAGCTTTCTTT.

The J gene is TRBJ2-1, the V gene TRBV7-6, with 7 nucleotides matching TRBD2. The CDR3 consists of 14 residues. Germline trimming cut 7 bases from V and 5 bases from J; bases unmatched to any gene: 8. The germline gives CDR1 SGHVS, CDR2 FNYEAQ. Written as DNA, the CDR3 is TGTGCCAGCACCTTCCTAGCGGATAACAATGAGCAGTTCTTC. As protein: CASTFLADNNEQFF.

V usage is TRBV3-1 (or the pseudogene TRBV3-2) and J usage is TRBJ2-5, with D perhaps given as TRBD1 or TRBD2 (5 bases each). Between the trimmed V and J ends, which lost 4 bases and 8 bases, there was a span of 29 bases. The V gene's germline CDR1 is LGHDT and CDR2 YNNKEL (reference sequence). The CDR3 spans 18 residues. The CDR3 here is CASSLRDISGPQRRTQYF. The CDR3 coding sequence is TGTGCCAGCAGCCTACGGGATATATCGGGACCCCAACGGAGAACCCAGTACTTC.

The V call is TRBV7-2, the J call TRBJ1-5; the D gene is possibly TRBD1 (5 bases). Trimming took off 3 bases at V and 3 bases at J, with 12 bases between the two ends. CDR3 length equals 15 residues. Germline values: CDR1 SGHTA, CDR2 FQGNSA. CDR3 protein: CASSFGDSYNQPQHF. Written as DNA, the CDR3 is TGTGCCAGCAGCTTCGGCGACAGCTACAATCAGCCCCAGCATTTT.

DNA of the CDR3: TGTGCCAGCAGTCTAGCGGGAGGAATCTACAATGAGCAGTTCTTC. It specifies CASSLAGGIYNEQFF. The J gene is TRBJ2-1, the V gene TRBV27; 11 bases align to TRBD2. The trim removed 5 bases at V and 3 bases at J, leaving 3 bases unmatched. The germline V gene has CDR1 MNHEY and CDR2 SMNVEV (reference sequence). The CDR3 runs to 15 residues.

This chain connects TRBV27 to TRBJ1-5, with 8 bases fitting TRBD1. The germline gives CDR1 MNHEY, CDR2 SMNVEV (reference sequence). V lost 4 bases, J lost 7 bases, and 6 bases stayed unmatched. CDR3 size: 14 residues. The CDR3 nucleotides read TGTGCCAGCAGTTATACAGGGGGGAAGCAGCCCCAGCATTTT. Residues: CASSYTGGKQPQHF.

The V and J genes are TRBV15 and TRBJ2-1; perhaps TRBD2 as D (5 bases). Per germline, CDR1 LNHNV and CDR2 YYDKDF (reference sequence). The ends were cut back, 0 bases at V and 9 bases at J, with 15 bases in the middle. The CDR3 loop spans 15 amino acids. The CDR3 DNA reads TGTGCCACCAGCAGAGATCAGGCTAGCAGAGGTGAGCAGTTCTTC. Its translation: CATSRDQASRGEQFF.

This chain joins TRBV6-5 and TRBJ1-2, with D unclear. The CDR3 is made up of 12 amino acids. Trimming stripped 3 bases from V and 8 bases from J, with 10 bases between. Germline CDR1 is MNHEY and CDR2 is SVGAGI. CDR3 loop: CASSYLRGGYTF. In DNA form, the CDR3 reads TGTGCCAGCAGTTATCTCCGAGGCGGCTACACCTTC.

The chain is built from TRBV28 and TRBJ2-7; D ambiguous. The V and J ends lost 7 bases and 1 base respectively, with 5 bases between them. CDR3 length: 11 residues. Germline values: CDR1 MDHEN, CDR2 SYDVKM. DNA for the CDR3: TGTGCCAGCACGGCATCCTACGAGCAGTACTTC. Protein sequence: CASTASYEQYF. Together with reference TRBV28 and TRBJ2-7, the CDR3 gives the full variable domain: DVKVTQSSRYLVKRTGEKVFLECVQDMDHENMFWYRQDPGLGLRLIYFSYDVKMKEKGDIPEGYSVSREKKERFSLILESASTNQTSMYLCASTASYEQYFGPGTRLTVT.

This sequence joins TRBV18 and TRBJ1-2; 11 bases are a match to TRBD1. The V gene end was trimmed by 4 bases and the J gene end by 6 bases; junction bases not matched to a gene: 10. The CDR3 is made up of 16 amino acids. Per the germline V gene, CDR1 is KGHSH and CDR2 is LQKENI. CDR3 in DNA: TGTGCCAGCTCACGGACGGGGACAGGGGGTCTGGATGGCTACACCTTC. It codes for CASSRTGTGGLDGYTF.

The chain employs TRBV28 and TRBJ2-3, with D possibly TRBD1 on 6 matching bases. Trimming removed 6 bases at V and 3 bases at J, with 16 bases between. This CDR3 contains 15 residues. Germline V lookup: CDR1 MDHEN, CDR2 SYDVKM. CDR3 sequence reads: CASSWLRGRTDTQYF. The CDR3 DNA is TGTGCCAGCAGCTGGCTCAGGGGACGGACAGATACGCAGTATTTT. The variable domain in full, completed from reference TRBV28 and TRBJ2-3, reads DVKVTQSSRYLVKRTGEKVFLECVQDMDHENMFWYRQDPGLGLRLIYFSYDVKMKEKGDIPEGYSVSREKKERFSLILESASTNQTSMYLCASSWLRGRTDTQYFGPGTRLTVL.

The CDR3 loop reads CASSSSGTGGFNQPQHF. In nucleotides, the CDR3 is TGTGCCAGCTCATCCTCCGGGACAGGGGGCTTCAATCAGCCCCAGCATTTT. The chain joins TRBV6-4 to TRBJ1-5, with TRBD1 identical over 12 bases. CDR3 length equals 17 residues. Germline assignment: CDR1 MRHNA and CDR2 SNTAGT. After removal of 8 bases from V and 3 bases from J, the junction contained 11 bases not matched to a gene.

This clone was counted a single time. The CDR3 DNA sequence: TGCAGCGTTGGGGGCCTGGTAGACGGCTACACCTTC. Translation: CSVGGLVDGYTF. J is TRBJ1-2 and V is TRBV29-1; D is possibly TRBD1 (5 bases). The CDR3 runs to 12 residues. V gave up 4 bases and J gave up 8 bases, with 14 bases separating them. From germline, CDR1 is SQVTM and CDR2 ANQGSEA.

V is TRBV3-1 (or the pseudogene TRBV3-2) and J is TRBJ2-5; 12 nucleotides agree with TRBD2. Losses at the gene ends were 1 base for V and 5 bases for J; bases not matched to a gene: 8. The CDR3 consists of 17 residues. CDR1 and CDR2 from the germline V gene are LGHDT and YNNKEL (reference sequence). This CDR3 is CASSQVSSGRAGETQYF. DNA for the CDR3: TGTGCCAGCAGCCAAGTTTCTAGCGGGAGGGCCGGGGAGACCCAGTACTTC.

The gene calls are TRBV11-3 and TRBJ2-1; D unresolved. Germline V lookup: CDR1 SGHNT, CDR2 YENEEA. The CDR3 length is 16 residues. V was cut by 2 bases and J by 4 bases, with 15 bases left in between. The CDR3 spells CASSLKPRAYYNEQFF. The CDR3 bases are TGTGCCAGCAGCTTAAAACCCCGGGCCTATTACAATGAGCAGTTCTTC.

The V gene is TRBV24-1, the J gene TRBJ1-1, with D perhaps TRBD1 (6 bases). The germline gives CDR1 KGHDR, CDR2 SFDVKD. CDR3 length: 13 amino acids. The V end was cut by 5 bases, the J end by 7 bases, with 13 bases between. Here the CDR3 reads CATSAPGANEAFF. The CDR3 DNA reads TGTGCCACCAGTGCTCCGGGGGCGAATGAAGCTTTCTTT.

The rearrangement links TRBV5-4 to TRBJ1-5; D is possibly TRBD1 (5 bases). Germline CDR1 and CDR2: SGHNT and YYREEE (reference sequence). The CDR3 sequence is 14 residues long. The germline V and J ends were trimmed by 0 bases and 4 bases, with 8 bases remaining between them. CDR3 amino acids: CASSLAGGNQPQHF. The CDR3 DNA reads TGTGCCAGCAGCTTGGCGGGGGGGAATCAGCCCCAGCATTTT.